The sequence of this T cell receptor (beta chain) was determined in a study of blood T cell repertoires in COVID-19. Overall study context: Spain, Italy and the United States supplied samples that represented acute and convalescent COVID-19. In each case, the material was cDNA or gDNA derived from T cells, B-cell-depleted T cells, or PBMCs.

As processed by the authors: Estimation of nucleated cell counts was performed using reference gene primer amplification. Data came from immunoSEQ multiplex PCR; TCRdb stores just in-frame clones and leaves some out. V, J and clone size are taken as reported in that table, and D and trimming were inferred from the DNA itself. The sample records around 200,000 clones, around 80% being singletons. V was pared by 3 bases and J by 4 bases, with 4 bases between. This CDR3 has 12 residues. The sequenced sample consisted of peripheral blood. The V and J genes are TRBV12-3 or TRBV12-4 and TRBJ1-3; D is ambiguous. The origin of this receptor is an elderly woman with active or convalescent COVID-19. Here the CDR3 reads CASSFGGNTIYF. Written as DNA, the CDR3 is TGTGCCAGCAGTTTCGGGGGAAACACCATATATTTT.